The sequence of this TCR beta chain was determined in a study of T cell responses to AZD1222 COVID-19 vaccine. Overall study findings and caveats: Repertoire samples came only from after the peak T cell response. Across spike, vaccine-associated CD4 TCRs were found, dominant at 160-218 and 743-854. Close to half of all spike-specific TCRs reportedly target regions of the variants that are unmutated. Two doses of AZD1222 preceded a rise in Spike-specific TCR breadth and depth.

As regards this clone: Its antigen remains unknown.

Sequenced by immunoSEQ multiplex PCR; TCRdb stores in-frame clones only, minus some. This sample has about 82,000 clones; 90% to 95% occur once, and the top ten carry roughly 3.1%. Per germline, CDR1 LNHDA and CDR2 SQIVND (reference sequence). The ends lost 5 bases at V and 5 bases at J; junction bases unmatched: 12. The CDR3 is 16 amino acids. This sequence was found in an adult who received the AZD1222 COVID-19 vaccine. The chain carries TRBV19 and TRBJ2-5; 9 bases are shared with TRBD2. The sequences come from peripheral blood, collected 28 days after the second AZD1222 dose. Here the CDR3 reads CASSEVMAGGLETQYF. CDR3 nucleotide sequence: TGTGCCAGTAGTGAAGTGATGGCGGGGGGGTTGGAGACCCAGTACTTC.